These 11 T cell receptor beta chains were sequenced from one sample in a study of T cell repertoires in cytomegalovirus infection. TCRdb re-called the reads through MiXCR, storing one row per CDR3 protein. This table has 350,000 to 400,000 distinct CDR3 sequences, about 34% appearing once. These receptors lack a known antigen. Here the sequenced sample was cultured PBMCs, taken from culture after CMV antigen stimulation. The receptors stem from a human donor in good health (CMV status not recorded). Some clones in this sample may be carry-over from other donors' samples.

V and J are TRBV5-1 and TRBJ2-4; 7 bases match TRBD1. Germline V CDR1 and CDR2: SGHRS, YFSETQ. The length of the CDR3 is 16 residues. The J segment lost 1 base and the V segment lost 4 bases, leaving 8 bases of the junction unmatched. The CDR3 protein is CASSPGPTGAKNIQYF. CDR3 bases: TGCGCCAGCAGCCCCGGACCGACAGGGGCCAAAAACATTCAGTACTTC.

This clonotype has a handful of counts. The chain joins TRBV12-3 or TRBV12-4 to TRBJ1-2; tentative D call: TRBD1 (6 bases). The CDR3 length is 14 residues. Deletions cut 2 bases from V and 8 bases from J, with 15 bases between. CDR3 in DNA: TGTGCCAGCAGTTTAAGGGTGGACAGTCTAGGCTACACCTTC. Encoded protein: CASSLRVDSLGYTF.

The chain links TRBV5-3 to TRBJ2-3, with D tentatively TRBD1 or TRBD2 (5 bases each). TRBV5-3 is recorded as an ORF, its role being uncertain. V shed 8 bases and J shed 1 base, with 23 bases lying between them. The CDR3 has 17 residues. The CDR3 DNA reads TGTGCCAGCAGCGAGGGACGGTTTCGGTCCGGCACAGATACGCAGTATTTT. It yields the protein CASSEGRFRSGTDTQYF.

This clonotype showed up many times. V gene TRBV7-2 combines with J gene TRBJ2-4, with TRBD1 matching 11 bases. With V trimmed by 4 bases and J by 8 bases, 7 bases remained unmatched. The CDR3 has 15 residues. From germline, CDR1 is SGHTA and CDR2 FQGNSA. The CDR3 spells CASSWRTGGKDIQYF. The CDR3 nucleotides are TGTGCCAGCAGCTGGCGGACAGGGGGCAAGGACATTCAGTACTTC.

This clonotype was detected many times. The chain uses TRBV11-1 and TRBJ2-7; 7 nucleotides align to TRBD2. The germline CDR1 and CDR2 sequences are SGHAT and FQDESV (reference sequence). The CDR3 is made up of 14 amino acids. J gave up 6 bases and V 0 bases, and 5 bases lay outside the gene matches. The CDR3 is CASSLAGGPGEQYF. CDR3 nucleotide sequence: TGTGCCAGCAGCTTAGCGGGAGGGCCTGGCGAGCAGTACTTC.

This clonotype was counted only a few times. The chain combines TRBV19 with TRBJ1-5; 7 nucleotides agree with TRBD1. This CDR3 region has 15 residues. Germline V lookup: CDR1 LNHDA, CDR2 SQIVND (reference sequence). The trim removed 6 bases at V and 6 bases at J, leaving 11 bases unmatched. The CDR3 DNA sequence: TGTGCCAGTAGCTCGACAGGGCTTGGGAGTCAGCCCCAGCATTTT. It translates to CASSSTGLGSQPQHF.

This rearrangement joins TRBV7-3 to TRBJ2-1; 10 bases fit TRBD2. The trim removed 4 bases at V and 2 bases at J, leaving 5 bases unmatched. The CDR3 has 16 amino acids. Looked up from germline, CDR1 is SGHTA and CDR2 is FQGTGA. Here the CDR3 reads CASSSQGLAPYNEQFF. CDR3 nucleotide sequence: TGTGCCAGCAGCTCTCAGGGACTAGCGCCCTACAATGAGCAGTTCTTC.

The genes are TRBV6-2 or TRBV6-3 and TRBJ1-1; a possible D gene is TRBD1 (5 bases). V was clipped by 7 bases and J by 0 bases, with 18 bases between them. CDR1 is MNHEY and CDR2 is SVGEGT in the germline V gene. The CDR3 is 16 amino acids. CDR3 amino acids: CASNDGEGTMNTEAFF. CDR3 bases: TGTGCCAGCAATGATGGGGAGGGGACGATGAACACTGAAGCTTTCTTT.

The genes are TRBV7-2 and TRBJ2-2; D is uncertain. Germline values: CDR1 SGHTA, CDR2 FQGNSA. CDR3 size: 14 residues. Trimming stripped 1 base from V and 4 bases from J, with 7 bases between. The CDR3 DNA sequence: TGTGCCAGCAGCTTAGGACACGTCACCGGGGAGCTGTTTTTT. Protein: CASSLGHVTGELFF.

The rearrangement links TRBV6-1 to TRBJ1-1, with D unresolved. The CDR3 loop spans 12 amino acids. Germline CDR1 is MNHNS and CDR2 is SASEGT. The V and J ends lost 6 bases and 1 base respectively, with 6 bases between them. CDR3 nucleotides: TGTGCCAGCAGGGTACGGAACACTGAAGCTTTCTTT. Translated: CASRVRNTEAFF.

The gene calls are TRBV9 and TRBJ2-3; D is unclear. V dropped 0 bases and J dropped 2 bases, with 10 bases sitting between them. The CDR3 totals 15 residues. Germline V gives CDR1 SGDLS, CDR2 YYNGEE. CDR3 residues: CASSVAASPTDTQYF. DNA of the CDR3: TGTGCCAGCAGCGTAGCAGCGTCCCCCACAGATACGCAGTATTTT. The full variable domain, with the rest looked up from reference TRBV9 and TRBJ2-3, is DSGVTQTPKHLITATGQRVTLRCSPRSGDLSVYWYQQSLDQGLQFLIQYYNGEERAKGNILERFSAQQFPDLHSELNLSSLELGDSALYFCASSVAASPTDTQYFGPGTRLTVL.